The T cell receptor (beta chain) described here comes from a study of CD8+ T cells in alopecia areata. General study points: Clonality exceeded that of normal scalp in lesional scalp, most notably in alopecia totalis/universalis.

RNA was extracted and reverse transcribed into cDNA as the sequencing template. Produced via immunoSEQ multiplex PCR; TCRdb's table is partial and in-frame only. The table includes more than 90,000 clones, 58% detected once. This CDR3 comprises 17 residues. V dropped 1 base and J dropped 1 base, with 17 bases sitting between them. Germline V gives CDR1 LNHNV, CDR2 YYDKDF (reference sequence). The treatment is: oral pan-JAK inhibitor, 5-10 mg twice daily. Comment on this clone: The antigen is undetermined.

This TCR came from a human donor with alopecia areata. The rearrangement uses TRBV15 and TRBJ2-7; perhaps TRBD2 as D (6 bases). This specimen was CD8+ T cells sorted from blood, taken at week 4, from a patient treated with tofacitinib. Here the CDR3 DNA reads TGTGCCACCAGCAGAGCCCCTTTGGAGCGGGCATCCTACGAGCAGTACTTC. As protein: CATSRAPLERASYEQYF.